The 22 T cell receptor beta chains given below trace back to one sample, sequenced in a study of CD8+CD57+ T cells in acquired aplastic anemia listed by TCRdb under 2018. The patients picked for sequencing were ones in whom flow cytometry had shown an expansion of CD8+CD57+ cells. Sequenced on an Illumina HiSeq 2000. Profiling of TCR beta VDJ combinations and CDR3 sequences used genomic DNA as the template. Using fastp at Q25 and MiXCR, TCRdb reprocessed the public reads and kept productive beta chains. Each entry merges the rows of one CDR3 protein and shows their most common DNA and genes. This sample has a few hundred thousand distinct CDR3 sequences in its table, and approximately 86% of those were observed once. Less than 50% of the sample rests with the top ten. Specimen: sorted CD4+, CD8+, or CD8+CD57+ T cells (not recorded which) from PBMCs. The receptors were sampled from a human donor with aplastic anemia.

V and J are TRBV19 and TRBJ2-3; no clear D gene. Near its end, the DNA agrees better with TRBJ1-5, so the J call may be wrong. Germline V gene data show CDR1 as LNHDA and CDR2 as SQIVND (reference sequence). CDR3 length equals 14 residues. The CDR3 spells CASSIAGGPDNQHF. CDR3 nucleotide sequence: TGTGCCAGTAGTATAGCTGGAGGTCCCGACAATCAGCATTTT.

This chain joins TRBV20-1 and TRBJ2-5; D gene unclear. V was trimmed by 3 bases and J by 1 base, leaving 9 bases between them. CDR1 is DFQATT and CDR2 is SNEGSKA in the germline V gene (reference sequence). The CDR3 is 13 residues long. In nucleotides, the CDR3 is TGCAGTGCTAGTAAAGGGCCCCAAGAGACCCAGTACTTC. Protein sequence: CSASKGPQETQYF.

The rearrangement links TRBV5-4 to TRBJ2-3, with TRBD2 identical over 13 bases. V lost 4 bases to trimming and J lost 4 bases; unmatched junction nucleotides: 0. The germline V gene has CDR1 SGHNT and CDR2 YYREEE (reference sequence). The CDR3 contains 14 residues. The CDR3 region is CASSTSGGADTQYF. CDR3 coding DNA: TGTGCCAGCAGCACTAGCGGGGGGGCAGATACGCAGTATTTT.

This sequence joins TRBV24-1 and TRBJ2-3, with a weak D call TRBD2 (6 bases). The CDR3 totals 14 residues. V lost 11 bases and J 6 bases, leaving 20 bases between the germline ends. CDR1 and CDR2 from the germline V gene are KGHDR and SFDVKD. CDR3 coding DNA: TGTGCCAGCGGCTCTGGGGGAGGTCGCGATACGCAGTATTTT. Translated: CASGSGGGRDTQYF.

The chain links TRBV20-1 to TRBJ1-6; the D is unclear. The V gene lost 3 bases and the J gene lost 7 bases, with 7 bases spanning the gap. CDR3 length: 12 residues. Germline V gives CDR1 DFQATT, CDR2 SNEGSKA (reference sequence). CDR3 sequence: CSARASNSPLHF. In DNA, the CDR3 is TGCAGTGCTAGGGCGAGCAATTCACCCCTCCACTTT.

The table lists this clonotype with a count of one. Mismatch with germline at one junction end may stem from a read error. The chain uses TRBV7-9 and TRBJ2-3; the D call may be TRBD1 or TRBD2 (6 bases each). The germline V gene has CDR1 SEHNR and CDR2 FQNEAQ (reference sequence). The CDR3 sequence is 14 residues long. CDR3 amino acids: CASSLASGAGTQYF. The CDR3 DNA follows: TGTGCCAGCAGCTTAGCATCGGGGGCCGGGACGCAGTACTTT. The full variable domain, in which reference TRBV7-9 and TRBJ2-3 provide the parts outside the CDR3, is DTGVSQNPRHKITKRGQNVTFRCDPISEHNRLYWYRQTLGQGPEFLTYFQNEAQLEKSRLLSDRFSAERPKGSFSTLEIQRTEQGDSAMYLCASSLASGAGTQYFGPGTRLTVL.

This chain uses TRBV7-6 with TRBJ2-1, with TRBD2 as a possible D gene (5 bases). Germline values: CDR1 SGHVS, CDR2 FNYEAQ. Trimming cost V 1 base and J 11 bases, with 21 bases left between them. This CDR3 is 16 amino acids long. The CDR3 loop is CASSLERSGGDDQQFF. CDR3 sequence (DNA): TGTGCCAGCAGCTTAGAAAGAAGCGGAGGAGACGATCAGCAGTTCTTC.

The chain links TRBV15 to TRBJ2-7; TRBD1 aligns across 7 bases. CDR3 length: 18 amino acids. V lost 5 bases and J lost 1; bases outside the gene matches: 17. Per the germline V gene, CDR1 is LNHNV and CDR2 is YYDKDF (reference sequence). CDR3 nucleotide sequence: TGTGCCACCAGCTTACATCCATACGGGACAGCCCTTTCCTACGAGCAGTACGTC. Protein: CATSLHPYGTALSYEQYV.

Note on this clonotype: One end of the junction varies from germline; a read error may be responsible. V usage is TRBV7-3 and J usage is TRBJ1-6; possibly TRBD1 for D (5 bases). This CDR3 has 14 amino acids. Germline CDR1 reads SGHTA; CDR2 reads FQGTGA. The CDR3: CASSLGGVSGTRPF. CDR3 bases: TGTGCCAGCAGCTTAGGCGGGGTTAGCGGGACGAGACCCTTT.

The rearrangement uses TRBV11-2 and TRBJ2-2; either TRBD1 or TRBD2 may supply D (5 bases each). There are 16 residues in the CDR3. Per the germline V gene, CDR1 is SGHAT and CDR2 is FQNNGV. Between the trimmed V and J ends, which lost 5 bases and 2 bases, there was a span of 15 bases. The CDR3 is CASSTGRQDNTGELFF. The CDR3 DNA follows: TGTGCCAGCAGCACGGGGCGGCAAGATAACACCGGGGAGCTGTTTTTT.

In this sample, this clonotype turned up a few times. This CDR3 fails to terminate in the conserved phenylalanine or tryptophan, so it likely reflects a read error. It is unclear where the CDR3 begins or ends on the DNA, so no DNA is shown, and the CDR3 is as TCRdb lists it. The chain links TRBV2 to TRBJ1-1; the table's TRBD1 call for D was not verified on the DNA. The length of the CDR3 is 15 amino acids, counting both ends. Looked up from germline, CDR1 is SNHLY and CDR2 is FYNNEI. The CDR3 region is CASGDGGTDTQDFFS.

This clonotype was recorded at least ten times. The V gene is TRBV19, the J gene TRBJ2-1; 7 positions match TRBD1. CDR3 length: 13 amino acids. Germline CDR1 LNHDA, CDR2 SQIVND (reference sequence). J was trimmed by 9 bases and V by 3 bases; bases with no gene match: 5. The CDR3 coding sequence is TGTGCCAGTAGTATTACAGGGGCGGGTGAGCAGTTCTTC. This encodes CASSITGAGEQFF.

The chain combines TRBV7-9 with TRBJ2-5; TRBD1 is a possible D gene (5 bases). Trimming pared 6 bases from V and 2 bases from J, leaving 13 bases between. Per germline, CDR1 SEHNR and CDR2 FQNEAQ (reference sequence). The CDR3 has 14 amino acids. The CDR3 coding sequence is TGTGCCAGCAGGCCCCCAGGGTCGCAAGAGACCCAGTACTTC. Protein sequence: CASRPPGSQETQYF.

About this clonotype itself: The conserved phenylalanine or tryptophan is not found at the CDR3 terminus, so this likely reflects a read error. The rearrangement uses TRBV7-8 and TRBJ2-3, with D maybe TRBD2 (6 bases). V was shortened by 8 bases and J by 9 bases, with 18 bases between the two germline ends. Germline values: CDR1 SGHVS, CDR2 FQNEAQ. The CDR3 has 13 amino acids. In DNA, the CDR3 is TGTGCCAGCGGGGACGGGGGAGGAGCCACGCAGTATTAT. It encodes CASGDGGGATQYY.

This clonotype appeared a few times. J is TRBJ2-3 and V is TRBV5-4, with unresolved D. Germline CDR1 and CDR2: SGHNT and YYREEE (reference sequence). Trimming took 4 bases from V and 6 from J, leaving 9 bases between them. The CDR3 is 12 amino acids. CDR3 bases: TGTGCCAGCAGCGTTACTACCGATACGCAGTATTTT. This gives the protein CASSVTTDTQYF.

As for this clonotype: It is unclear where the CDR3 begins or ends on the DNA, so no DNA is shown, and the CDR3 is as TCRdb lists it. V is TRBV7-9 and J is TRBJ2-3; no check of the table's D call, TRBD2, against the DNA was made. CDR1 is SEHNR and CDR2 is FQNEAQ in the germline V gene (reference sequence). From its first to its last residue, the CDR3 has 14 amino acids. CDR3 loop: CASSADDAQYFGPF.

The chain recombines TRBV9 with TRBJ1-1, with a possible D match to TRBD1 (6 bases). The CDR3 sequence is 16 residues long. Germline V gene sequence: CDR1 SGDLS, CDR2 YYNGEE. The V gene lost 5 bases and the J gene lost 0 bases, with 17 bases spanning the gap. The CDR3 nucleotides are TGTGCCAGCAGTGACGACAGGTTCCGTATGAACACTGAAGCTTTCTTT. Its translation: CASSDDRFRMNTEAFF.

This clonotype appeared once. An end of the junction does not agree with germline; a read error may underlie this. V is TRBV7-3 and J is TRBJ2-7; D may be TRBD1 or TRBD2 (5 bases each). Germline lookup yields CDR1 SGHTA and CDR2 FQGTGA. CDR3 length: 12 residues. This CDR3 is CASSSTGGAENF. The CDR3 region has the DNA TGTGCCAGCAGCTCCACAGGAGGTGCGGAGAACTTC.

This clonotype was seen a handful of times. At one end the junction does not follow the germline gene, possibly because of a read error. The CDR3 loop reads CATSRDLGQETQYF. The CDR3 nucleotides are TGTGCCACCAGCAGAGATTTGGGGCAAGAGACCCAGTACTTC. V is TRBV9 and J is TRBJ2-5; D unresolved. This CDR3 is 14 amino acids long. Germline lookup yields CDR1 SGDLS and CDR2 YYNGEE.

V and J are TRBV7-3 and TRBJ2-7, with D unresolved. The CDR3 has 16 residues. CDR1 SGHTA and CDR2 FQGTGA come from the germline V gene. V was clipped by 6 bases and J by 6 bases, with 24 bases between them. The chain's CDR3 is CASRIPGHPNLAEQYV. In DNA, the CDR3 is TGTGCCAGCAGGATTCCGGGCCACCCGAACCTGGCCGAGCAGTACGTC.

About this clonotype: An end of the junction does not agree with germline; a read error may underlie this. V is TRBV27 and J is TRBJ2-5; 14 bases agree with TRBD2. The CDR3 has 16 amino acids. The germline gives CDR1 MNHEY, CDR2 SMNVEV (reference sequence). CDR3 sequence: CAGSSTSGGAGETQHF. CDR3 nucleotides: TGTGCCGGCAGTTCGACTAGCGGGGGGGCCGGCGAGACCCAGCACTTC.

This chain links TRBV27 with TRBJ1-6, with D possibly matching TRBD1 (5 bases). Trimming stripped 5 bases from V and 7 bases from J, with 9 bases between. The germline gives CDR1 MNHEY, CDR2 SMNVEV (reference sequence). CDR3 length equals 13 residues. As DNA, the CDR3 is TGTGCCAGCAGTGGCCAGGGAAATTCACCCCTCCACTTT. The encoded protein is CASSGQGNSPLHF.